Listed below are T cell receptor beta chains from one sample, sequenced in a study of OX40 agonist ivuxolimab in advanced cancers. This table comes from immunoSEQ multiplex PCR, and its TCRdb copy is limited to in-frame clones, with some not included. The sample holds nearly 65,000 clones, 91% seen once. The sequences come from CD4+ or CD8+ T cells sorted from blood, collected in a trial of the OX40 agonist ivuxolimab. All receptors come from an adult with an advanced solid tumor such as melanoma, head and neck, liver or kidney cancer. Both conserved end residues are part of each CDR3. Each record gives: CDR3 DNA, CDR3 protein, J gene, D gene, V gene, clone size. D genes are given only for firm matches. Clone size is stated in some rows and not others, as once, few, many or a class when expanded.

TGTGCCAGCAGCCGGACAGGGGTGTATACTAATGAAAAACTGTTTTTT | CASSRTGVYTNEKLFF | TRBJ1-4 | TRBD1 | TRBV28 | .
TGTGCCAGCAGTTCCTTACGGGATTATACTAACTATGGCTACACCTTC | CASSSLRDYTNYGYTF | TRBJ1-2 | . | TRBV28 | .
TGTGCCAGCAGCGTAGTGGAGGGGTACGAGCAGTACTTC | CASSVVEGYEQYF | TRBJ2-7 | . | TRBV9 | .
TGTGCCAGCAGCGGAGTGGGGTCTTACGAGCAGTACTTC | CASSGVGSYEQYF | TRBJ2-7 | . | TRBV9 | .
TGTGCCAGCAGCTTAGGGGGACTAGCGGGAGTGAGGGAGACCCAGTACTTC | CASSLGGLAGVRETQYF | TRBJ2-5 | TRBD2 | TRBV7-9 | .
TGTGCCAGCAGCATGGACCTCACCACAGATACGCAGTATTTT | CASSMDLTTDTQYF | TRBJ2-3 | . | TRBV7-3 | .
TGTGCCATCGGAACTGAAGGGGGTTACTATGGCTACACCTTC | CAIGTEGGYYGYTF | TRBJ1-2 | . | TRBV10-3 | .
TGTGCCCTATCGTGGGGAAATGAGCAGTTCTTC | CALSWGNEQFF | TRBJ2-1 | . | TRBV30 | .
TGTGCCAGCAGCCTAGGATATAGCAATCAGCCCCAGCATTTT | CASSLGYSNQPQHF | TRBJ1-5 | . | TRBV7-6 | .
TGTGCCAGCAGCCAAGATTGGGGGGCGGGGTTAGAGACCCAGTACTTC | CASSQDWGAGLETQYF | TRBJ2-5 | . | TRBV4-2 | .
TGTGCCAGCAGCCGGACAGGGACTCGGATGAACACTGAAGCTTTCTTT | CASSRTGTRMNTEAFF | TRBJ1-1 | TRBD1 | TRBV27 | once
TGTGCCAGCCTAGGACTAGCGGGAGTTGAGCAGTTCTTC | CASLGLAGVEQFF | TRBJ2-1 | TRBD2 | TRBV2 | .
TGTGCCAGCAGCGTTCCCCCTCTGGGGGGGCAAGAGACCCAGTACTTC | CASSVPPLGGQETQYF | TRBJ2-5 | TRBD2 | TRBV9 | .
TGTGCCAGCAGTCAAGTTCTGAACACTGAAGCTTTCTTT | CASSQVLNTEAFF | TRBJ1-1 | . | TRBV6-4 | .
TGTGCCAGCAGCTTAGCGTCCGGGGCCGAGCAGTACTTC | CASSLASGAEQYF | TRBJ2-7 | . | TRBV7-2 | .
TGCGCCAGCAGCTTGTACATCAAAGAGACCCAGTACTTC | CASSLYIKETQYF | TRBJ2-5 | . | TRBV5-1 | .
TGTGCCAGCACCTATTTGACAGGGGGTGTCTATGGCTACACCTTC | CASTYLTGGVYGYTF | TRBJ1-2 | TRBD1 | TRBV28 | .
TGTGCCAGCAGTCCCATAGACGCCCCCCGCACAGATACGCAGTATTTT | CASSPIDAPRTDTQYF | TRBJ2-3 | . | TRBV27 | .